These 8 T cell receptor beta chains were sequenced from one sample in a study of T-cell reconstitution after alpha-beta-depleted transplantation in children. Researchers prepared the TCRbeta library using unique molecular identifiers, the study reports. Via MiXCR, TCRdb re-called the PCR reads, giving one row per CDR3 protein. The data hold 250,000 to 350,000 distinct CDR3 sequences, with around 9.6% observed a single time. This specimen was PBMCs from the stem cell graft donor, taken from the stem cell graft. The receptors here all came from a human donor who donated a stem cell graft to a child with SCID.

The chain recombines TRBV10-3 with TRBJ2-1, with TRBD1 as a possible D gene (5 bases). Trimming shortened V by 4 bases and J by 9 bases, and 13 bases separated the two germline ends. Germline V gene sequence: CDR1 ENHRY, CDR2 SYGVKD. This CDR3 is built from 13 residues. In nucleotides, the CDR3 is TGTGCCATCAGTGTGGACACGTTTCGTGAGCAGTTCTTC. Its protein product is CAISVDTFREQFF.

The chain uses TRBV11-2 and TRBJ1-5; 7 bases match TRBD1. The CDR3 consists of 16 residues. Germline values: CDR1 SGHAT, CDR2 FQNNGV. Unmatched junction bases numbered 13, after V lost 4 bases and J lost 7 bases. The CDR3: CASSSETGTGGQPQHF. CDR3 nucleotides: TGTGCCAGCAGCTCCGAGACAGGGACGGGCGGACAGCCCCAGCATTTT. The entire variable domain, with the rest obtained from reference TRBV11-2 and TRBJ1-5, is as follows: EAGVAQSPRYKIIEKRQSVAFWCNPISGHATLYWYQQILGQGPKLLIQFQNNGVVDDSQLPKDRFSAERLKGVDSTLKIQPAKLEDSAVYLCASSSETGTGGQPQHFGDGTRLSIL.

This clonotype was counted many times. At one end the junction does not follow the germline gene, possibly because of a read error. J is TRBJ2-3 and V is TRBV7-7, with D hard to call. The germline gives CDR1 SSHAT, CDR2 FNYEAQ (reference sequence). The CDR3 covers 16 residues. The CDR3 DNA follows: TGTGCTAGCAGCTTAGTTTCCAGTGCTAGCACAGATACGCAGTATTTT. It encodes CASSLVSSASTDTQYF.

Many counts were recorded for this clonotype. The chain combines TRBV6-5 with TRBJ2-3; 8 nucleotides line up with TRBD2. The CDR3 sequence is 15 residues long. Per germline, CDR1 MNHEY and CDR2 SVGAGI. Trimming took 4 bases from V and 2 from J; bases not matched to a gene: 5. The CDR3 region is CASSSSGGDTDTQYF. Written as DNA, the CDR3 is TGTGCCAGCAGTTCCAGCGGGGGTGACACAGATACGCAGTATTTT.

The chain combines TRBV11-2 with TRBJ2-2; 9 bases are a match to TRBD1. CDR1 is SGHAT, CDR2 FQNNGV, per germline. V lost 2 bases to trimming and J lost 4 bases; unmatched junction nucleotides: 5. This CDR3 spans 16 amino acids. The CDR3 bases are TGTGCCAGCAGCTTAAGAGTACAGGGGGCCACCGGGGAGCTGTTTTTT. Translation: CASSLRVQGATGELFF. The full variable domain, in which reference TRBV11-2 and TRBJ2-2 provide the parts outside the CDR3, is EAGVAQSPRYKIIEKRQSVAFWCNPISGHATLYWYQQILGQGPKLLIQFQNNGVVDDSQLPKDRFSAERLKGVDSTLKIQPAKLEDSAVYLCASSLRVQGATGELFFGEGSRLTVL.

This clonotype has at least ten counts. The chain recombines TRBV7-9 with TRBJ2-7; 8 bases are a match to TRBD2. The CDR3 sequence is 13 residues long. With V trimmed by 4 bases and J by 4 bases, 3 bases remained unmatched. Germline CDR1 and CDR2: SEHNR and FQNEAQ (reference sequence). CDR3 sequence reads: CASSSRGGYEQYF. CDR3 bases: TGTGCCAGCAGCTCCCGCGGGGGGTACGAGCAGTACTTC. Full variable domain (remainder filled in from reference TRBV7-9 and TRBJ2-7): DTGVSQNPRHKITKRGQNVTFRCDPISEHNRLYWYRQTLGQGPEFLTYFQNEAQLEKSRLLSDRFSAERPKGSFSTLEIQRTEQGDSAMYLCASSSRGGYEQYFGPGTRLTVT.

This clonotype was counted at least ten times. The V and J genes are TRBV7-2 and TRBJ2-7; 7 nucleotides line up with TRBD2. Germline CDR1 SGHTA, CDR2 FQGNSA. V shed 0 bases, J shed 3 bases, and the junction held 20 bases outside the gene matches. The CDR3 runs to 20 residues. DNA of the CDR3: TGTGCCAGCAGCTTAGCCCTGGGACTAAGCGGGGCAAACGACAACTACGAGCAGTACTTC. Residues: CASSLALGLSGANDNYEQYF.

This clonotype has only a few counts. This sequence joins TRBV5-1 and TRBJ1-4; D is unclear. This CDR3 spans 15 amino acids. Between the trimmed V and J ends, which lost 1 base and 8 bases, there was a span of 15 bases. CDR1 SGHRS and CDR2 YFSETQ come from the germline V gene. DNA of the CDR3: TGCGCCAGCAGCTTGTTTTCATCGTCGGGAGAAAAACTGTTTTTT. Translation: CASSLFSSSGEKLFF.